Listed below are T cell receptor beta chains from one sample, sequenced in a study of T cells expressing NK-cell markers. With the 5' RACE reads reprocessed, TCRdb shows one record per CDR3 protein and no DNA. In total, the table holds about 170,000 distinct CDR3 sequences. Sequenced input: blood T cells: a sorted CD56 or NKG2C T cell subset, CD4+ or CD8+ T cells, or bulk PBMC T cells (not recorded which). These receptors came from a man aged 18-75 years in good health. The CDR3 runs from the conserved cysteine through the conserved F or W. The order of the fields is V gene, J gene, CDR3 protein.

>TRBV30|TRBJ2-1
CAWEIDGGPDEQFF
>TRBV10-3|TRBJ1-3
CATNPMRAGQGSTGNTIYF
>TRBV7-9|TRBJ2-1
CASRRPGSLSYNEQFF
>TRBV20-1|TRBJ2-3
CSARSRGADTQYF
>TRBV7-2|TRBJ2-6
CASSPRSGANVLTF
>TRBV25-1|TRBJ1-2
CASSVTGHGYTF
>TRBV4-1|TRBJ1-5
CASSQGRFGNQPQHF
>TRBV11-2|TRBJ2-7
CASSFGWLNEQYF
>TRBV29-1|TRBJ1-1
CSAAGTGVEAFF
>TRBV6-5|TRBJ2-1
CASSYGETPYNEQFF
>TRBV6-2/TRBV6-3|TRBJ1-5
CASSNRGGFSNQPQHF
>TRBV9|TRBJ2-1
CASSQTSRNEQFF
>TRBV7-3|TRBJ2-3
CASSLTPLRGDTATDTQYF
>TRBV19|TRBJ2-7
CASSQTGEQYF
>TRBV6-4|TRBJ2-3
CASSPSEGAPLDTQYF
>TRBV6-1|TRBJ2-5
CASSEKRTGVVYTETQYF
>TRBV3-1|TRBJ1-6
CASSQAGDGNSPLHF
>TRBV2|TRBJ2-7
CASSPGGWSYEQYF
>TRBV13|TRBJ2-1
CASSASGSPYNEQFF
>TRBV6-1|TRBJ1-1
CASGQRASDTEAFF
>TRBV10-3|TRBJ1-1
CAVGQGSLTEAFF
>TRBV7-9|TRBJ2-1
CASSVTPGVSSYNEQFF
>TRBV3-1|TRBJ2-2
CASSRDLAGGPEDGELFF
>TRBV11-2|TRBJ2-6
CASSRDRVSSGANVLTF
>TRBV7-9|TRBJ1-2
CASSTGLRNTF
>TRBV7-9|TRBJ1-1
CASRGDSDNTEAFF
>TRBV7-9|TRBJ2-7
CASSSHTAGGSLYEQYF
>TRBV4-1|TRBJ2-6
CASSPAGGTGFSGANVLTF
>TRBV7-3|TRBJ2-7
CASSFDLIQDPIYEQYF
>TRBV14|TRBJ2-3
CASSQVGTATDTQYF
>TRBV5-6|TRBJ2-7
CASSLAGSYEQYF
>TRBV5-4|TRBJ2-7
CASSSGGVTTYEQYF
>TRBV6-4|TRBJ2-1
CASSESFSDSSNEQFF
>TRBV20-1|TRBJ2-1
CSVHPPGATYNEQFF
>TRBV6-1|TRBJ1-2
CASNWRGGTGGYTF
>TRBV12-3/TRBV12-4|TRBJ2-1
CASNQGGWDEQFF
>TRBV4-1|TRBJ1-5
CASSQGAGTGFQPQHF
>TRBV4-1|TRBJ2-3
CASSQEPSGGVDTQYF
>TRBV11-3|TRBJ2-7
CASSLDLSYEQYF
>TRBV6-5|TRBJ2-7
CASRYGASYEQYF
>TRBV12-3/TRBV12-4|TRBJ2-5
CASSPRLGQETQYF
>TRBV6-1|TRBJ1-6
CASRLGQLDSPLHF